Listed below are T cell receptor beta chains from one sample, sequenced in a study of cytomegalovirus exposure and HLA in healthy donors. Assay used: immunoSEQ multiplex PCR; TCRdb lists only in-frame clones, some missing. The sample lists about 75,000 clones, about 79% seen once, with approximately 20% in the top ten. What was sequenced was PBMCs. Source of these receptors: a man between 65 and 85 years old in good health and CMV-seropositive. CDR3s include the opening cysteine and the closing phenylalanine or tryptophan. Fields, in order: V gene, D gene, J gene, clone size, CDR3 DNA, CDR3 protein. The D gene is left open where the match is weak. Where a row states a size, it is once, few, many or the class of an expanded clone; other rows omit it.

TRBV11-2	TRBD2	TRBJ2-2	NA	TGTGCCAGCAGCTGGGGGGGACCAAACACCGGGGAGCTGTTTTTT	CASSWGGPNTGELFF
TRBV6-6	NA	TRBJ1-4	NA	TGTGCCAGCAGTTCCAGGGTGGATGAAAAACTGTTTTTT	CASSSRVDEKLFF
TRBV6-1	TRBD1	TRBJ1-1	few	TGTGCCAGCAGTCTTGACAGGGACGCTTTCTTT	CASSLDRDAFF
TRBV28	TRBD2	TRBJ2-7	NA	TGTGCCAGCAGACTAGCGGGAGGGGAGCAGTACTTC	CASRLAGGEQYF
TRBV19	NA	TRBJ1-4	once	TGTGCCAGTAGTGCGGGGAATGAAAAACTGTTTTTT	CASSAGNEKLFF
TRBV9	NA	TRBJ2-1	NA	TGTGCCAGCACTAGGACAGGTGAGGGGGGTGTAGTGTCCTACAATGAGCAGTTCTTC	CASTRTGEGGVVSYNEQFF
TRBV5-1	NA	TRBJ2-5	NA	TGCGCCAGCAGCCTGCAGGGTCGGGAGACCCAGTACTTC	CASSLQGRETQYF
TRBV5-3	NA	TRBJ2-4	few	TGTGCCAGAAGCTGGGAGGAAGGGGGCAACATTCAGTACTTC	CARSWEEGGNIQYF
TRBV18	NA	TRBJ2-5	NA	TGTGCCAGCTCACCAGGACAGGGAGGGGAGACCCAGTACTTC	CASSPGQGGETQYF
TRBV19	NA	TRBJ2-2	NA	TGTGCCAGTAGCCGTGGGGAGCTGTTTTTT	CASSRGELFF
TRBV7-2	NA	TRBJ2-5	NA	TGTGCCAGCAGCCTCCTGGGGCAGCCCCAAGAGACCCAGTACTTC	CASSLLGQPQETQYF
TRBV7-3	NA	TRBJ2-1	NA	TGTGCCAGCAGCCCGAGAGCCTACAATGAGCAGTTCTTC	CASSPRAYNEQFF
TRBV10-3	TRBD1	TRBJ2-2	NA	TGTGCCATCAGTGAGTCGGGACAGTGGTCCGCGAACACCGGGGAGCTGTTTTTT	CAISESGQWSANTGELFF
TRBV4-1	NA	TRBJ2-7	NA	TGCGCCAGCAGCCAAGAACAGGCCCGGGGGGAGCAGTACTTC	CASSQEQARGEQYF
TRBV4-2	TRBD2	TRBJ2-1	NA	TGTGCCAGCACAACTAGGGCGGGGGGGTACAATGAGCAGTTCTTC	CASTTRAGGYNEQFF
TRBV7-9	TRBD1	TRBJ1-6	NA	TGTGCCAGCAGCATTCACAGGGGAGGCTCCTATAATTCACCCCTCCACTTT	CASSIHRGGSYNSPLHF
TRBV5-6	NA	TRBJ2-7	NA	TGTGCCAGCAGCTTGCCAGGCCAATCTCTCGAGCAGTACTTC	CASSLPGQSLEQYF
TRBV7-8	NA	TRBJ2-7	once	TGTGCCAGCAGCTTAGCTGAGGGTCGATTTTACGAGCAGTACTTC	CASSLAEGRFYEQYF
TRBV5-1	NA	TRBJ1-2	NA	TGCGCCAGCAGACAGGACAACTATGGCTACACCTTC	CASRQDNYGYTF
TRBV7-2	TRBD2	TRBJ2-3	NA	TGTGCCAGCAGCTTAGGGGCTAGCGGGGGTACAGATACGCAGTATTTT	CASSLGASGGTDTQYF
TRBV28	TRBD2	TRBJ2-7	NA	TGTGCCAGCAGTTTAAGTCTAGCGGGAGGTAACGAGCAGTACTTC	CASSLSLAGGNEQYF
TRBV28	NA	TRBJ1-5	NA	TGTGCCAGCAGCAACCCAGGAGGCGAGAGCCGCCAGCCCCAGCATTTT	CASSNPGGESRQPQHF
TRBV6-5	NA	TRBJ2-4	NA	TGTGCCAGCAGTTTAGAAGGGAGTGAGAACATTCAGTACTTC	CASSLEGSENIQYF
TRBV7-9	TRBD2	TRBJ2-5	NA	TGTGCCAGCAGCCCCCTAGCGGGGTACCAAGAGACCCAGTACTTC	CASSPLAGYQETQYF
TRBV28	TRBD1	TRBJ2-1	NA	TGTGCCAGCACCTCGGCGACAGGGGCGAATGAGCAGTTCTTC	CASTSATGANEQFF
TRBV10-2	NA	TRBJ2-3	NA	TGCGCCAGCAGCCGGGACATGATCACAGATACGCAGTATTTT	CASSRDMITDTQYF
TRBV5-1	NA	TRBJ2-7	NA	TGCGCCAGCAGCTTGTTGACAGGATCTACCTACGAGCAGTACTTC	CASSLLTGSTYEQYF
TRBV9	NA	TRBJ2-5	NA	TGTGCCAGCAGCGTAGGGCAGGGCATGGAGACCCAGTACTTC	CASSVGQGMETQYF
TRBV28	TRBD2	TRBJ2-7	once	TGTGCCAGCAAACTAGCGGGAGTTTCTCCCCACGAGCAGTACTTC	CASKLAGVSPHEQYF
TRBV7-8	TRBD1	TRBJ2-3	NA	TGTGCCAGCAGCTTACCGGGACAGGGCACAGATACGCAGTATTTT	CASSLPGQGTDTQYF
TRBV11-2	TRBD2	TRBJ2-1	NA	TGTGCCAGCAGCTGGCCTTTAGCGGGGGGGAACCCTAATGAGCAGTTCTTC	CASSWPLAGGNPNEQFF
TRBV4-1	NA	TRBJ2-1	NA	TGCGCCAGCAGCCAAGATCGGCTAGCGTATTACAATGAGCAGTTCTTC	CASSQDRLAYYNEQFF
TRBV21-1	NA	TRBJ1-2	NA	TGTGCCAGCAGCGCGAGGTCTAGGACAGGGGTGGATGGCTACACCTTC	CASSARSRTGVDGYTF
TRBV19	NA	TRBJ1-4	NA	TGTGCCAGTAGTAGCCGGGAGGAAAAACTGTTTTTT	CASSSREEKLFF
TRBV10-2	NA	TRBJ1-1	NA	TGCGCCAGCAGTGAGTTATACACTGAAGCTTTCTTT	CASSELYTEAFF
TRBV10-3	NA	TRBJ1-1	NA	TGTGCCATCAGTGAGTCCCAGGAGAACACTGAAGCTTTCTTT	CAISESQENTEAFF
TRBV6-5	NA	TRBJ1-1	NA	TGTGCCAGCAGTCCGGAGACGGGGACAGAAGCTTTCTTT	CASSPETGTEAFF
TRBV19	TRBD1	TRBJ1-5	NA	TGTGCCAGTAGACCGGGACAGGGCGATCAGCCCCAGCATTTT	CASRPGQGDQPQHF
TRBV6-6	NA	TRBJ2-7	NA	TGTGCCAGCCAAAGGGGAAGCTCCTACGAGCAGTACTTC	CASQRGSSYEQYF